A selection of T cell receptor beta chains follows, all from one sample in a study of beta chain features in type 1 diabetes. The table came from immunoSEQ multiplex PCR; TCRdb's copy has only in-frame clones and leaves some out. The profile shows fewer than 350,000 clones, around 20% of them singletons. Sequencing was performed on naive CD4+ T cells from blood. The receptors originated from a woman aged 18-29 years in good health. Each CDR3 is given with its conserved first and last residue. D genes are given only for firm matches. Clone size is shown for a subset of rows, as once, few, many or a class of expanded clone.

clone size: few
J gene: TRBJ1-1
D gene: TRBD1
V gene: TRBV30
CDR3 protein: CAWRQGAEAFF
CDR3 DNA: TGTGCCTGGAGGCAGGGGGCTGAAGCTTTCTTT

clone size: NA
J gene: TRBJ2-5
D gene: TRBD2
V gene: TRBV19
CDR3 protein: CASGTLLAGVQETQYF
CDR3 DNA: TGTGCCAGTGGGACCCTTCTAGCGGGAGTCCAAGAGACCCAGTACTTC

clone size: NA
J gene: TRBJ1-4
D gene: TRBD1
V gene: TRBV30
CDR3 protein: CAWRRTGREKLFF
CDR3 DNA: TGTGCCTGGAGGCGGACAGGAAGAGAAAAACTGTTTTTT

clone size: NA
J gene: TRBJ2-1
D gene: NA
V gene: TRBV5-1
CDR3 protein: CASSLSSREQFF
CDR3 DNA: TGCGCCAGCAGCTTATCGTCCCGGGAGCAGTTCTTC

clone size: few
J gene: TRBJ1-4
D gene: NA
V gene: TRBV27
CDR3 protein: CASSFDRLGEKLFF
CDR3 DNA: TGTGCCAGCAGTTTCGACAGGTTGGGCGAAAAACTGTTTTTT

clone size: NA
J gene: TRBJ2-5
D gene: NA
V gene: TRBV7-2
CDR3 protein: CASSPNQETQYF
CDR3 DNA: TGTGCCAGCAGCCCCAACCAAGAGACCCAGTACTTC

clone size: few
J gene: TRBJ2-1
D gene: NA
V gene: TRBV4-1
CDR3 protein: CASSQVFSVEQFF
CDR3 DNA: TGCGCCAGCAGCCAAGTGTTTAGTGTAGAGCAGTTCTTC

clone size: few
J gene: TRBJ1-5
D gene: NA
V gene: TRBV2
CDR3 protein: CASSEARGRAPQHF
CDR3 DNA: TGTGCCAGCAGTGAAGCAAGGGGCCGGGCGCCCCAGCATTTT

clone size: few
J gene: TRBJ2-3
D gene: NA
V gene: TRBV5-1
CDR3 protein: CASSLGWADDTQYF
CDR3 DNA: TGCGCCAGCAGCTTGGGGTGGGCAGATGATACGCAGTATTTT

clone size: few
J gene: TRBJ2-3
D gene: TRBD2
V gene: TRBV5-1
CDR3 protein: CASSFPSGATDTQYF
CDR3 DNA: TGCGCCAGCAGCTTCCCTAGCGGGGCCACAGATACGCAGTATTTT

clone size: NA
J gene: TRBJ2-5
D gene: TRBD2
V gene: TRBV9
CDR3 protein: CASSVAPSGQETQYF
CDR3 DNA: TGTGCCAGCAGCGTAGCGCCTAGCGGACAAGAGACCCAGTACTTC

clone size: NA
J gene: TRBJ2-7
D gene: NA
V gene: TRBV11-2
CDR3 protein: CASSSITGIYSYEQYF
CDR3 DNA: TGTGCCAGCAGCTCCATTACCGGGATATACTCCTACGAGCAGTACTTC

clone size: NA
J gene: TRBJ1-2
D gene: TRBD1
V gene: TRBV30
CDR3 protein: CAWSWTGDNYGYTF
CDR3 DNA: TGTGCCTGGAGTTGGACAGGGGATAACTATGGCTACACCTTC

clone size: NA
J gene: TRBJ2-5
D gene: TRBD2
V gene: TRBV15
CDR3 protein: CATTAGREETQYF
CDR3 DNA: TGTGCCACCACAGCGGGGAGGGAAGAGACCCAGTACTTC

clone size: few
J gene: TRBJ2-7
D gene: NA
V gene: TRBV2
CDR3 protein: CAGGDYEQYF
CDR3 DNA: TGTGCCGGCGGGGACTACGAGCAGTACTTC

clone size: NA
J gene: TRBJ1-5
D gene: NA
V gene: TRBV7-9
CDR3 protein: CASSSGGDGGQPQHF
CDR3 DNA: TGTGCCAGCAGCTCGGGTGGGGATGGGGGCCAGCCCCAGCATTTT

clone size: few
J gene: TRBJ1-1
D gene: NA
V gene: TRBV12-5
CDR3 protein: CASGLVGGEAFF
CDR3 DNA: TGTGCTAGTGGTTTGGTAGGCGGTGAAGCTTTCTTT

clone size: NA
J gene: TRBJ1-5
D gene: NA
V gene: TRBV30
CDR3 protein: CAWSARREPQHF
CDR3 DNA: TGTGCCTGGAGTGCCAGACGGGAGCCCCAGCATTTT

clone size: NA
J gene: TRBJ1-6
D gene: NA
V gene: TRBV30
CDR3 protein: CAWSAGGAFNPPLHF
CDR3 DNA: TGTGCCTGGAGTGCCGGGGGGGCCTTCAATCCACCCCTCCACTTT

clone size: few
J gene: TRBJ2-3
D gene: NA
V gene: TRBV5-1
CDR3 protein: CASSGTRGTDTQYF
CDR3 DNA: TGCGCCAGCAGCGGGACACGGGGCACAGATACGCAGTATTTT

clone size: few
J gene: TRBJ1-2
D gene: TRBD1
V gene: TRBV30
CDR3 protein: CAWSPRGAYGYTF
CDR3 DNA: TGTGCCTGGAGTCCCAGGGGGGCATATGGCTACACCTTC

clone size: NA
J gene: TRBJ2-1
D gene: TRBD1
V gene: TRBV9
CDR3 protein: CASSRDRGDYNEQFF
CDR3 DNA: TGTGCCAGCAGCCGGGACAGGGGAGATTACAATGAGCAGTTCTTC

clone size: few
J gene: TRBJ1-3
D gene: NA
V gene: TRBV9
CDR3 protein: CASSVSFRVDSGNTIYF
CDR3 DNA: TGTGCCAGCAGCGTTAGTTTTCGGGTCGACTCTGGAAACACCATATATTTT

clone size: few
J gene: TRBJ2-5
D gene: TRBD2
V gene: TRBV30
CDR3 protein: CAWSAGLVETQYF
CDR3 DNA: TGTGCCTGGAGTGCGGGACTAGTAGAGACCCAGTACTTC

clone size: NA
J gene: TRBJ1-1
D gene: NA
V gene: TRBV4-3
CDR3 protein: CASSQGLSREAFF
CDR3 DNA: TGCGCCAGCAGCCAAGGTCTGTCGCGTGAAGCTTTCTTT

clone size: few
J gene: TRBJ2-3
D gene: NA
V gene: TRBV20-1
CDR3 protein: CSLYKDTQYF
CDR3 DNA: TGCAGCCTATATAAAGATACGCAGTATTTT

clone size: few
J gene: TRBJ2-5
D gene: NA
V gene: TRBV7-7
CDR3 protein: CASSPRGGYQETQYF
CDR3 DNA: TGTGCTAGCAGCCCCCGTGGCGGGTACCAAGAGACCCAGTACTTC

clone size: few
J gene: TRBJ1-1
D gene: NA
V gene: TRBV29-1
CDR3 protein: CSVRGQTNTEAFF
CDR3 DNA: TGCAGCGTTCGAGGACAGACAAACACTGAAGCTTTCTTT

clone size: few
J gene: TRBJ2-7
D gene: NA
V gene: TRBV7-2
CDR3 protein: CASSFGQHSYEQYF
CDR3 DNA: TGTGCCAGCAGCTTTGGACAGCATTCCTACGAGCAGTACTTC

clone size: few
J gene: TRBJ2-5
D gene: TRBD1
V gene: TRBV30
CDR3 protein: CAWSQDRIRETQYF
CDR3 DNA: TGTGCCTGGAGCCAGGACAGGATACGAGAGACCCAGTACTTC

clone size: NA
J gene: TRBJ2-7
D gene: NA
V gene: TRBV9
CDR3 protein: CASSVDVTGEFGQYF
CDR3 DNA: TGTGCCAGCAGCGTAGATGTGACAGGCGAATTTGGGCAGTACTTC

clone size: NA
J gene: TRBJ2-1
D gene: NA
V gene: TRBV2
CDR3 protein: CASRADSGAYEQFF
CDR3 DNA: TGTGCCAGCAGAGCCGACTCAGGGGCCTATGAGCAGTTCTTC

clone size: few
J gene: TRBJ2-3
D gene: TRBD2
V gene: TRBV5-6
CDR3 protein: CASSLIAGGPDTQYF
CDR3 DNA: TGTGCCAGCAGCTTGATAGCGGGAGGGCCAGATACGCAGTATTTT

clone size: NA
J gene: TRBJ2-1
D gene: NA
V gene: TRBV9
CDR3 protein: CASSVAAGSYNEQFF
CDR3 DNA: TGTGCCAGCAGCGTAGCTGCGGGAAGCTACAATGAGCAGTTCTTC

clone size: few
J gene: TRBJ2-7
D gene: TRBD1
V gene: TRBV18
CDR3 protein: CASSPDRDYEQYF
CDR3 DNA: TGTGCCAGCTCACCGGACAGGGACTACGAGCAGTACTTC

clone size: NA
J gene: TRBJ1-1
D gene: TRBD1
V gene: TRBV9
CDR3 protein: CASSLDRGPNTEAFF
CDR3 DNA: TGTGCCAGCAGCCTAGACAGGGGGCCGAACACTGAAGCTTTCTTT

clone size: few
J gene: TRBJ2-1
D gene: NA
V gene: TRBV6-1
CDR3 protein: CASRPPIANEQFF
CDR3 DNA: TGTGCCAGCAGGCCCCCGATAGCCAATGAGCAGTTCTTC

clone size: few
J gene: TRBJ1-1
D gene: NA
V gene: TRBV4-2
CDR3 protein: CASSQETRRGTEAFF
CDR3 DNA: TGTGCCAGCAGCCAAGAGACTAGGCGGGGGACTGAAGCTTTCTTT